The entry that follows covers one TCR beta chain sequence. Its antigen is not identified. Across several immunoSEQ plates, the genomic DNA of each subset was split evenly. Assay: immunoSEQ multiplex PCR; the TCRdb copy retains only in-frame clones and omits some. This sample carries 1.5 million to 1.9 million clones, around 98% of them seen once, and the ten largest clones take roughly 0.4%. This sample is drawn from a study of shared clonotypes between healthy human individuals. Study-wide findings and caveats: Generation probability values for non-shared clonotypes were lower than those for clonotypes shared by all four donors.

The receptor comes from a man younger than 40 in good health. Sequenced sample: naive CD4+ T cells sorted from blood. Indicated subset: CD45RA+ positively selected.

The CDR3 nucleotides are TGTGCCAGTGGAAGCTCCTACGAGCAGTACTTC. As protein: CASGSSYEQYF. This sequence joins TRBV7-8 and TRBJ2-7, with D hard to call. The germline V gene has CDR1 SGHVS and CDR2 FQNEAQ. The CDR3 has 11 amino acids. Trimming left V 9 bases short and J 0 bases short, with 6 bases between. The whole variable domain, remainder taken from reference TRBV7-8 and TRBJ2-7, is GAGVSQSPRYKVAKRGQDVALRCDPISGHVSLFWYQQALGQGPEFLTYFQNEAQLDKSGLPSDRFFAERPEGSVSTLKIQRTQQEDSAVYLCASGSSYEQYFGPGTRLTVT.